These T cell receptor beta chains were read from a single sample in a study of cytomegalovirus exposure and HLA in healthy donors. Here immunoSEQ multiplex PCR was the method, and the copy in TCRdb shows in-frame clones only, minus some. The data contain some 130,000 clones, 85% to 90% of them singletons. The sample comprised PBMCs. These TCRs come from a young woman in good health and CMV-seropositive. Each CDR3 is given with its conserved first and last residue. A D gene is named only where the DNA matches it firmly.

>TRBV30|TRBJ1-1|TRBD1|16
CAWSPPDRGWVTEAFF
>TRBV4-2|TRBJ2-5|-|16
CASSQERGLSQETQYF
>TRBV5-1|TRBJ2-3|-|14
CASSAGQGTDTQYF
>TRBV6-1|TRBJ2-5|TRBD2|14
CASSVPGTTKTQYF
>TRBV10-3|TRBJ2-1|TRBD2|19
CAISELSGSRLRSYNEQFF
>TRBV6-1|TRBJ2-7|-|13
CASGTGLFYEQYF
>TRBV6-6|TRBJ2-3|-|14
CASRTHTVTDTQYF
>TRBV19|TRBJ1-3|TRBD1|19
CASSLTGQGGRDSGNTIYF
>TRBV6-1|TRBJ2-7|-|14
CASSEAERLGEQYF
>TRBV5-1|TRBJ2-7|TRBD1|14
CASSLQGQGGEQYF
>TRBV2|TRBJ2-7|TRBD2|15
CASSEGGRAFDEQYF
>TRBV25-1|TRBJ1-1|TRBD1|16
CASSGRDRVSITEAFF
>TRBV6-5|TRBJ1-2|-|14
CASSYEAGFNGYTF
>TRBV5-1|TRBJ1-6|-|14
CASSLTGPNSPLHF
>TRBV30|TRBJ1-4|TRBD1|15
CAWSPPGQGHEKLFF
>TRBV5-6|TRBJ1-5|-|14
CASSQTVGNQPQHF
>TRBV6-5|TRBJ1-5|TRBD1|15
CASSPRGQLLQPQHF
>TRBV4-1|TRBJ1-1|TRBD1|14
CASTLRTGNTEAFF
>TRBV30|TRBJ1-3|-|14
CAWSGMFSGNTIYF
>TRBV28|TRBJ2-2|-|14
CASSRGGGIGELFF
>TRBV11-2|TRBJ2-2|-|15
CASRTLELVAGELFF
>TRBV11-2|TRBJ2-2|-|12
CASSIRGRELFF
>TRBV18|TRBJ2-2|-|13
CASSPVGQGNLFF
>TRBV5-1|TRBJ2-7|-|15
CASSETGTSHYEQYF
>TRBV5-1|TRBJ2-3|TRBD2|15
CASSLGSGGTDTQYF
>TRBV19|TRBJ1-1|-|14
CASSASNRATGAFF
>TRBV5-1|TRBJ2-5|TRBD2|15
CASSFGLANGETQYF
>TRBV27|TRBJ2-7|TRBD1|15
CASSSKTGSTYEQYF
>TRBV5-4|TRBJ2-3|TRBD2|15
CASSLIAGGTDTQYF
>TRBV28|TRBJ1-1|-|11
CASSLSTEAFF
>TRBV6-5|TRBJ1-2|TRBD1|15
CASSSQGQGRNGYTF
>TRBV4-1|TRBJ2-6|-|16
CASSQVGSSGANVLTF
>TRBV19|TRBJ2-7|TRBD2|15
CASSIGAAGDDEQYF
>TRBV7-6|TRBJ2-1|-|16
CASSLGPGLAENEQFF
>TRBV6-5|TRBJ2-1|-|13
CASNQQGHEEQFF
>TRBV5-1|TRBJ1-2|TRBD1|13
CASSLGQGDGYTF
>TRBV4-1|TRBJ1-1|TRBD1|15
CASSLTGEMNTEAFF
>TRBV6-5|TRBJ2-1|-|15
CASSYDGISRNEQFF
>TRBV11-2|TRBJ1-5|TRBD1|15
CASSYRGRDDQPQHF
>TRBV5-6|TRBJ1-2|TRBD1|15
CASSARDRATYGYTF
>TRBV6-1|TRBJ1-5|TRBD1|14
CASNGQGEAQPQHF
>TRBV28|TRBJ1-1|-|15
CASSLGGRGNTEAFF
>TRBV29-1|TRBJ1-3|-|15
CSVEEVQYSGNTIYF
>TRBV6-4|TRBJ2-2|-|17
CASRDPSLDRNTGELFF
>TRBV5-1|TRBJ2-1|TRBD1|15
CASSLRQGPYNEQFF
>TRBV6-5|TRBJ2-7|-|14
CASNRAGGSYEQYF
>TRBV2|TRBJ1-2|-|13
CASAGGRDYGYTF
>TRBV5-1|TRBJ1-4|-|15
CASSLEGGVGEKLFF
>TRBV28|TRBJ1-4|-|13
CASSLPLVGGLLF
>TRBV4-2|TRBJ2-1|TRBD1|16
CASSLTGQLTYNEQFF
>TRBV7-2|TRBJ2-6|-|16
CASSLEGVSGANVLTF
>TRBV6-6|TRBJ1-1|-|15
CASSYRMEMWTEAFF
>TRBV6-1|TRBJ2-3|TRBD2|13
CASGLAGVDTQYF
>TRBV19|TRBJ1-5|-|17
CASSIAGGRFSNQPQHF
>TRBV28|TRBJ2-2|-|14
CASSPNPGPGELFF
>TRBV5-6|TRBJ2-7|-|13
CASSYDRFYEQYF
>TRBV29-1|TRBJ2-7|-|13
CSVGGAGGYEQYF
>TRBV7-3|TRBJ1-1|TRBD1|13
CASSSGTGTEAFF